This is a list of T cell receptor beta chains from one sample in a study of technical replicates of blood from a few donors. Repertoires were generated with immunoSEQ multiplex PCR, while TCRdb's copy carries only in-frame clones and drops some. The sample records roughly 60,000 clones, approximately 89% being singletons. Sample: PBMCs. The receptor source for this set is a human donor in good health. Some clones in this sample may be carry-over from other donors' samples. The CDR3 runs from the conserved cysteine through the conserved F or W. The order of the fields is clone size, V gene, J gene, D gene, CDR3 protein, CDR3 DNA. A D gene is named only where the DNA matches it firmly. The size field is filled for only some rows; it gives once, few, many or a size class.

>once|TRBV11-2|TRBJ1-2|TRBD1
CASSFTTGNYGYTF
TGTGCCAGCAGCTTTACGACAGGGAACTATGGCTACACCTTC
>NA|TRBV7-3|TRBJ2-6|NA
CASSLAGAASGANVLTF
TGTGCCAGCAGCTTAGCAGGGGCTGCGTCTGGGGCCAACGTCCTGACTTTC
>NA|TRBV4-2|TRBJ2-3|TRBD2
CASSRIAGEVDTQYF
TGTGCCAGCAGCCGAATAGCGGGGGAAGTAGATACGCAGTATTTT
>once|TRBV19|TRBJ2-2|NA
CASRGSANTGELFF
TGTGCCAGTAGGGGGAGCGCTAACACCGGGGAGCTGTTTTTT
>NA|TRBV7-2|TRBJ2-7|TRBD2
CASSPESGGEQYF
TGTGCCAGCAGCCCTGAAAGCGGGGGCGAGCAGTACTTC
>NA|TRBV7-9|TRBJ2-1|TRBD1
CASSLARLIQGNNEQFF
TGTGCCAGCAGCTTAGCGCGTCTTATACAGGGGAACAATGAGCAGTTCTTC
>NA|TRBV18|TRBJ1-4|NA
CASSPSLAQATNEKLFF
TGTGCCAGCTCACCATCTCTGGCCCAAGCAACTAATGAAAAACTGTTTTTT
>NA|TRBV6-1|TRBJ1-3|NA
CASIVSSGNTIYF
TGTGCCAGCATAGTTAGCTCTGGAAACACCATATATTTT
>NA|TRBV7-9|TRBJ2-1|NA
CASSPGDADNEQFF
TGTGCCAGCAGCCCAGGGGACGCCGACAATGAGCAGTTCTTC
>NA|TRBV27|TRBJ1-6|NA
CASSLSPGNSPLHF
TGTGCCAGCAGTTTATCGCCCGGTAATTCACCCCTCCACTTT
>NA|TRBV7-2|TRBJ2-1|NA
CASSLDLVGLTYNEQFF
TGTGCCAGCAGCTTAGATCTCGTAGGACTAACTTACAATGAGCAGTTCTTC
>once|TRBV18|TRBJ2-3|NA
CASSPLGSTDTQYF
TGTGCCAGCTCACCACTGGGCTCCACAGATACGCAGTATTTT
>NA|TRBV30|TRBJ2-3|TRBD2
CAWSFTSGTLSTDTQYF
TGTGCCTGGAGTTTTACTAGCGGGACCCTCAGCACAGATACGCAGTATTTT
>once|TRBV2|TRBJ1-6|NA
CASRSSTGRAENSPLHF
TGTGCCAGCAGGAGCTCGACAGGCCGTGCCGAAAATTCACCCCTCCACTTT
>NA|TRBV6-5|TRBJ1-2|NA
CASSKGGYDPYGYTF
TGTGCCAGCAGTAAAGGGGGATACGATCCCTATGGCTACACCTTC
>NA|TRBV20-1|TRBJ2-1|NA
CSANNYNEQFF
TGCAGTGCCAACAACTACAATGAGCAGTTCTTC
>NA|TRBV5-4|TRBJ1-2|TRBD1
CASSNQGAHYGYTF
TGTGCCAGCAGCAATCAGGGGGCGCACTATGGCTACACCTTC
>NA|TRBV2|TRBJ1-2|TRBD1
CASRSGTGGAGYGYTF
TGTGCCAGCAGATCCGGGACAGGGGGCGCAGGCTATGGCTACACCTTC
>NA|TRBV4-2|TRBJ2-7|TRBD2
CASSQPLAGEVEQYF
TGTGCCAGCAGCCAACCACTAGCGGGAGAGGTCGAGCAGTACTTC
>NA|TRBV27|TRBJ2-2|TRBD2
CASSGIAGGGGELFF
TGTGCCAGCAGTGGAATAGCGGGAGGGGGCGGGGAGCTGTTTTTT
>NA|TRBV5-1|TRBJ2-1|NA
CASSPDGSSYNEQFF
TGCGCCAGCAGTCCGGACGGGAGCTCCTACAATGAGCAGTTCTTC
>few|TRBV5-1|TRBJ1-1|NA
CASSPVGGNTEAFF
TGCGCCAGCAGCCCCGTCGGGGGGAACACTGAAGCTTTCTTT
>NA|TRBV23-1|TRBJ2-7|NA
CAGPSHRQVQYF
TGCGCCGGGCCCTCCCACCGGCAGGTGCAGTACTTC